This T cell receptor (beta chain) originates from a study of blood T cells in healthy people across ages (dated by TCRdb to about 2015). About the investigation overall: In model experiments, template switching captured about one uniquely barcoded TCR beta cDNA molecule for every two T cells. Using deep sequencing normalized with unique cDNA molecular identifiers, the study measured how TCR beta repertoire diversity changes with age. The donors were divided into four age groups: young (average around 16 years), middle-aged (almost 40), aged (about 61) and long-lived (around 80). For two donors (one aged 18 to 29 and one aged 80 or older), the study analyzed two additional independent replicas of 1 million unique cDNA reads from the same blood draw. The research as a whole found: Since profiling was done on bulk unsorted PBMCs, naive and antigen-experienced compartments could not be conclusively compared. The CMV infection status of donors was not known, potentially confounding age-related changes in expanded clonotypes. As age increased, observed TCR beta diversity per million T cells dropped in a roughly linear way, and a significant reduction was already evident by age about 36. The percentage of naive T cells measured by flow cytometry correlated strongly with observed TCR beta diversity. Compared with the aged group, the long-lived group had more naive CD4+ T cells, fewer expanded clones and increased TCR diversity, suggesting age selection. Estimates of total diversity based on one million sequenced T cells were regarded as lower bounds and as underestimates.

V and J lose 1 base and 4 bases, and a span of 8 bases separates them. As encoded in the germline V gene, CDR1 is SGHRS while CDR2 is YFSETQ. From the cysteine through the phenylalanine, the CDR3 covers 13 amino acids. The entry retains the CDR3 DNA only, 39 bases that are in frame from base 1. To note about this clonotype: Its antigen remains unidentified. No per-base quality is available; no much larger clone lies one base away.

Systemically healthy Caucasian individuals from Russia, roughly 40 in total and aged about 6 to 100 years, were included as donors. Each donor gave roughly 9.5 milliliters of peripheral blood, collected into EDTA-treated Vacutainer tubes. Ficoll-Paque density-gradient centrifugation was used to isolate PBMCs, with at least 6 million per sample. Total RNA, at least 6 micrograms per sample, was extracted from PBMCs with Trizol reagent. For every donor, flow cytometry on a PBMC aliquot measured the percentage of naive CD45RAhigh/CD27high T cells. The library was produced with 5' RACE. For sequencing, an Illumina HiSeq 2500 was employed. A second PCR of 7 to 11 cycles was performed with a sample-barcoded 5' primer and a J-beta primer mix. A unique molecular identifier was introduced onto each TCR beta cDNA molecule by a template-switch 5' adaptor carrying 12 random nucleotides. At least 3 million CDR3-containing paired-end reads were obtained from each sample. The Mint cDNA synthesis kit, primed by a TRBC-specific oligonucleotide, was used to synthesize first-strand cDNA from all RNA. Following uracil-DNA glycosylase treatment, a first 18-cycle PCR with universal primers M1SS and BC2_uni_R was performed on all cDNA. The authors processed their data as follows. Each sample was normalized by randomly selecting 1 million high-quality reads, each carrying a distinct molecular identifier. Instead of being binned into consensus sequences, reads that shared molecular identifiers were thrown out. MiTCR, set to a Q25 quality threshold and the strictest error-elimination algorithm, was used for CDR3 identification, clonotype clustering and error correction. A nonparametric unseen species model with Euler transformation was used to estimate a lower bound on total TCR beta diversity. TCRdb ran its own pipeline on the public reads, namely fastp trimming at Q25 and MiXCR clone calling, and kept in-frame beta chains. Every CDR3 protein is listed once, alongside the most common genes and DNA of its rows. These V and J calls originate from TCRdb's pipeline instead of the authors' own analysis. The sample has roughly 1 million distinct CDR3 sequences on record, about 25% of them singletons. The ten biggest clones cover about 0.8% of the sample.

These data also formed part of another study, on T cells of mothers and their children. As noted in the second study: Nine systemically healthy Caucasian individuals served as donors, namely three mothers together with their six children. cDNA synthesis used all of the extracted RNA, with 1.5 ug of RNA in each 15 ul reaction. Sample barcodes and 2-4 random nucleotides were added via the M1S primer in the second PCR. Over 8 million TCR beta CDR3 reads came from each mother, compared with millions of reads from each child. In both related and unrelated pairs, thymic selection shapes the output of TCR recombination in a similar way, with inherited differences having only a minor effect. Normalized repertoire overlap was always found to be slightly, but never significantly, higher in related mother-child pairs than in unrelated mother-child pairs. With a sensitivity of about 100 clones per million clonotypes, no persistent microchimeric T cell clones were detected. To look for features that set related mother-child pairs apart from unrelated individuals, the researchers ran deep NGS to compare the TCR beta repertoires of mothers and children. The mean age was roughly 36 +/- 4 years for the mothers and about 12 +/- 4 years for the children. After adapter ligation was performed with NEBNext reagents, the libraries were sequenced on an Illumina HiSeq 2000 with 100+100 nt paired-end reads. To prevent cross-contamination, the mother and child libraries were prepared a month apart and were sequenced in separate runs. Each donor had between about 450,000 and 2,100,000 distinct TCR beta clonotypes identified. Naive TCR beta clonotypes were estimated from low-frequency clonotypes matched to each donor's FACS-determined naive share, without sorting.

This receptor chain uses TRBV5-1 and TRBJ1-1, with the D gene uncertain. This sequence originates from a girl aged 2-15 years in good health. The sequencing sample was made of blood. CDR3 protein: CASSLMEGTEAFF. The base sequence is TGCGCCAGCAGCTTGATGGAAGGCACTGAAGCTTTCTTT.